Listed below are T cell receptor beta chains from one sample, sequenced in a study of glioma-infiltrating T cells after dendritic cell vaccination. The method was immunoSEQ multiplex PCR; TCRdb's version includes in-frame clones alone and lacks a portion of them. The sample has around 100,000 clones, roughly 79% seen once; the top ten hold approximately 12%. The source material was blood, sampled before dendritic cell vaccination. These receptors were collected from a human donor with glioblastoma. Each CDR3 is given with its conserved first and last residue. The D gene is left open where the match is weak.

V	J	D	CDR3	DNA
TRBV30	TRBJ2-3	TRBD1	CAWSEGADTQYF	TGTGCCTGGAGCGAGGGGGCTGATACGCAGTATTTT
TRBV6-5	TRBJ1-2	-	CAVQGDGYTF	TGTGCCGTACAGGGTGATGGCTACACCTTC
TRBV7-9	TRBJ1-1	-	CAGLTLQGLNTEAFF	TGTGCCGGATTGACTTTACAGGGCTTGAACACTGAAGCTTTCTTT
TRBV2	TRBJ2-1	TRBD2	CASRAGGQYNEQFF	TGTGCCAGCAGGGCGGGGGGGCAATACAATGAGCAGTTCTTC
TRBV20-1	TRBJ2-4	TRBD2	CSATRGNIQYF	TGCAGTGCTACGCGGGGGAACATTCAGTACTTC
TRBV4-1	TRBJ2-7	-	CASSQVGGGRSYEQYF	TGCGCCAGCAGCCAAGTTGGAGGGGGCCGCTCCTACGAGCAGTACTTC
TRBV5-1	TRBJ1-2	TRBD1	CASSLPGQGYYGYTF	TGCGCCAGCAGCCTACCGGGACAGGGTTACTATGGCTACACCTTC
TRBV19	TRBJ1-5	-	CASMGGTLHSEPQHF	TGTGCCAGTATGGGAGGGACTCTACACAGCGAGCCCCAGCATTTT
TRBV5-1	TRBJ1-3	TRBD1	CASRPSYDRGHTIYF	TGCGCCAGCAGACCCTCGTACGACAGGGGTCACACCATATATTTT
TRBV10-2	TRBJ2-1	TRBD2	CASRDLGSGDSNRGEQFF	TGCGCCAGCAGGGATCTAGGGAGCGGGGATTCAAATCGGGGTGAGCAGTTCTTC
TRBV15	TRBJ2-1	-	CATSRGEGDRSNNEQFF	TGTGCCACCAGCAGAGGAGAAGGAGACCGGTCCAACAATGAGCAGTTCTTC
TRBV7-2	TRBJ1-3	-	CASSLVTGLLSGNTIYF	TGTGCCAGCAGCTTAGTGACAGGTTTACTTTCTGGAAACACCATATATTTT
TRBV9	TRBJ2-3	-	CASSVETDTDTQYF	TGTGCCAGCAGCGTAGAGACAGACACAGATACGCAGTATTTT
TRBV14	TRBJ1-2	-	CASSQVGLPGVYGYTF	TGTGCCAGCAGCCAAGTGGGGTTACCGGGGGTGTATGGCTACACCTTC
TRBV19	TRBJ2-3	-	CASSRGASTDTQYF	TGTGCCAGTAGTCGGGGGGCAAGCACAGATACGCAGTATTTT
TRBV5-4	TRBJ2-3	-	CASSLAGQEIDTQYF	TGTGCCAGCAGCCTGGCAGGGCAGGAGATAGATACGCAGTATTTT